What follows are 30 T cell receptor beta chains derived from one specimen sequenced in a study of shared clonotypes between healthy human individuals. Some clones are missing from TCRdb's copy, which holds only in-frame ones; the method was immunoSEQ multiplex PCR. The sample lists 1,400,000 or so clones, about 98.5% occurring once. Sequenced sample: naive CD4+ T cells sorted from blood. Subset of the sample: CD45RA+ positively selected. The receptors shown here come from a man between 25 and 39 years old in good health.

The rearrangement links TRBV29-1 to TRBJ2-2; TRBD1 matches at 8 bases. The CDR3 is 16 amino acids. J gave up 0 bases and V 6 bases, and 9 bases lay outside the gene matches. The germline V gene has CDR1 SQVTM and CDR2 ANQGSEA. The CDR3 sequence: CSVTRTGRANTGELFF. CDR3 nucleotide sequence: TGCAGCGTGACAAGGACAGGGCGAGCGAACACCGGGGAGCTGTTTTTT.

The V call is TRBV11-3, the J call TRBJ2-7; tentative D call: TRBD2 (6 bases). CDR3 length: 13 amino acids. V dropped 1 base and J dropped 6 bases, with 10 bases sitting between them. Germline CDR1 is SGHNT and CDR2 is YENEEA. CDR3 sequence: CASSLGIGGEQYF. The DNA of the CDR3 is TGTGCCAGCAGCTTAGGGATCGGGGGCGAGCAGTACTTC.

This clone is a singleton in its sample. The genes are TRBV14 and TRBJ2-1; 7 positions match TRBD2. CDR1 and CDR2 (germline): SGHDN, FVKESK. The CDR3 is 17 residues long. V lost 1 base to trimming and J lost 6 bases; unmatched junction nucleotides: 12. CDR3 bases: TGTGCCAGCAGCCAAGCCCCCGCTAGCGGTTTGGGCAATGAGCAGTTCTTC. Its protein product is CASSQAPASGLGNEQFF.

This chain uses TRBV28 with TRBJ2-6, with D maybe TRBD1 (6 bases). Deletions cut 1 base from V and 2 bases from J, with 12 bases between. The CDR3 has 17 amino acids. In germline, CDR1 is MDHEN, CDR2 SYDVKM. The CDR3 DNA reads TGTGCCAGCAGTTTATACACAGGGTTCCCTGGGGCCAACGTCCTGACTTTC. Its translation: CASSLYTGFPGANVLTF.

The chain recombines TRBV9 with TRBJ2-1; 7 nucleotides line up with TRBD2. Trimming at V came to 3 bases and at J to 6 bases, leaving 9 bases not matched to a gene. Germline lookup yields CDR1 SGDLS and CDR2 YYNGEE. The CDR3 has 15 amino acids. CDR3 nucleotides: TGTGCCAGCAGCGACGGACTAGTAATAGTCAATGAGCAGTTCTTC. Amino acid sequence: CASSDGLVIVNEQFF. Filled out from reference TRBV9 and TRBJ2-1, the complete variable domain reads DSGVTQTPKHLITATGQRVTLRCSPRSGDLSVYWYQQSLDQGLQFLIQYYNGEERAKGNILERFSAQQFPDLHSELNLSSLELGDSALYFCASSDGLVIVNEQFFGPGTRLTVL.

The chain uses TRBV5-1 and TRBJ1-2; TRBD1 aligns across 8 bases. V gave up 0 bases and J gave up 1 base; unmatched junction bases: 5. CDR1 and CDR2 (germline): SGHRS, YFSETQ. This CDR3 region has 16 residues. The CDR3 protein is CASSLALTGDNYGYTF. The CDR3 bases are TGCGCCAGCAGCTTGGCGTTGACAGGGGATAACTATGGCTACACCTTC.

The V gene is TRBV11-2, the J gene TRBJ2-7; TRBD2 matches at 9 bases. CDR3 length equals 18 residues. With V trimmed by 4 bases and J by 5 bases, 18 bases remained unmatched. CDR1 is SGHAT, CDR2 FQNNGV, per germline. For the CDR3, the DNA is TGTGCCAGCAGCTCAGGCATAGGATGGCGGGAGGGTACGGACGAGCAGTACTTC. It specifies CASSSGIGWREGTDEQYF.

This clone was counted once. The same CDR3 also results from other DNA sequences found in this sample. The J gene is TRBJ2-1, the V gene TRBV10-1; D ambiguous. Trimming took off 3 bases at V and 4 bases at J, with 7 bases between the two ends. Per the germline V gene, CDR1 is WNHNN and CDR2 is SYGVQD (reference sequence). The CDR3 covers 13 residues. The CDR3 bases are TGCGCCAGCAGTGATGGCCCGTACAATGAGCAGTTCTTC. Its translation is CASSDGPYNEQFF.

The chain combines TRBV28 with TRBJ1-5; D is uncertain. The germline CDR1 and CDR2 sequences are MDHEN and SYDVKM. CDR3 length: 8 amino acids. Trimming removed 8 bases at V and 9 bases at J, with 2 bases between. The CDR3 DNA sequence: TGTGCCAGCCCGCCCCAGCATTTT. Its translation: CASPPQHF.

The genes are TRBV18 and TRBJ2-3; D perhaps matches TRBD1 (7 bases). The CDR3 loop spans 17 amino acids. The germline V gene encodes CDR1 KGHSH and CDR2 LQKENI. V was shortened by 1 base and J by 2 bases, with 16 bases between the two germline ends. CDR3 in DNA: TGTGCCAGCTCACCACTCAGCCGCGGGACAGCCACAGATACGCAGTATTTT. It encodes CASSPLSRGTATDTQYF.

V usage is TRBV14 and J usage is TRBJ2-1; D remains unclear. In germline, CDR1 is SGHDN, CDR2 FVKESK. Trimming removed 4 bases from V and 1 base from J, with 11 bases in between. The CDR3 length is 15 residues. CDR3 in amino acids: CASSRQDPSYNEQFF. CDR3 coding DNA: TGTGCCAGCAGCCGCCAGGACCCGTCCTACAATGAGCAGTTCTTC.

The V and J genes are TRBV30 and TRBJ2-7; D unclear. Germline V gene sequence: CDR1 GTSNPN, CDR2 SVGIG (reference sequence). Trimming shortened V by 4 bases and J by 0 bases, and 10 bases separated the two germline ends. CDR3 length equals 13 residues. The CDR3 DNA reads as TGTGCCTGGACTTTTTTCAGCTCCTACGAGCAGTACTTC. It translates to CAWTFFSSYEQYF.

The chain recombines TRBV5-1 with TRBJ2-5; tentative D call: TRBD2 (5 bases). Germline loops: CDR1 SGHRS, CDR2 YFSETQ. Trimming cost V 4 bases and J 1 base, with 14 bases left between them. The CDR3 is 15 amino acids. The DNA for the CDR3 is TGCGCCAGCAGCCCGACTATACTGTCCCAAGAGACCCAGTACTTC. As protein: CASSPTILSQETQYF.

This clone was seen just once. The gene calls are TRBV7-6 and TRBJ2-3; D ambiguous. V lost 5 bases and J 0 bases, leaving 12 bases between the germline ends. Germline lookup yields CDR1 SGHVS and CDR2 FNYEAQ. CDR3 length equals 15 residues. DNA for the CDR3: TGTGCCAGCAGCCCCCCGGGTAGAAGCACAGATACGCAGTATTTT. Protein product: CASSPPGRSTDTQYF.

V usage is TRBV6-1 and J usage is TRBJ1-5, with 7 bases fitting TRBD1. CDR1 and CDR2 from the germline V gene are MNHNS and SASEGT. The CDR3 consists of 14 residues. V was clipped by 8 bases and J by 6 bases; unmatched bases: 10. This chain's CDR3 is CASRQGGQGQPQHF. CDR3 coding DNA: TGTGCCAGCCGACAGGGAGGACAAGGTCAGCCCCAGCATTTT.

CDR3 sequence (DNA): TGTGCCAGTAGTATTGGACAGGGGGCCGGGGGTGGAGGCTACACCTTC. Amino acid sequence: CASSIGQGAGGGGYTF. The rearrangement uses TRBV19 and TRBJ1-2, with 11 bases matching TRBD1. Trimming removed 3 bases from V and 8 bases from J; junction bases left unmatched: 11. Germline-derived CDR1 and CDR2 are LNHDA and SQIVND (reference sequence). CDR3 length: 16 residues.

The chain is built from TRBV19 and TRBJ1-5; D call uncertain. The CDR3 contains 13 residues. With 5 bases removed from V and 10 bases from J, the gap between germline ends came to 15 bases. CDR1 is LNHDA and CDR2 is SQIVND in the germline V gene (reference sequence). CDR3 sequence (DNA): TGTGCCAGTAGTTCAAGGATTGGCCTTCCCCAGCATTTT. The encoded protein is CASSSRIGLPQHF.

The chain has TRBV30 and TRBJ2-2; D not resolved. CDR3 length equals 14 residues. The V end lost 0 bases, the J end lost 1 base, and 6 bases lay between the germline ends. CDR1 GTSNPN and CDR2 SVGIG come from the germline V gene (reference sequence). The CDR3: CAWSVIVNTGELFF. The CDR3 DNA reads as TGTGCCTGGAGTGTAATAGTGAACACCGGGGAGCTGTTTTTT.

The chain has TRBV19 and TRBJ1-2; D is ambiguous. Between the trimmed V and J ends, which lost 6 bases and 8 bases, there was a span of 10 bases. The germline gives CDR1 LNHDA, CDR2 SQIVND (reference sequence). There are 11 residues in the CDR3. The CDR3 nucleotides are TGTGCCAGTAGGACTACTCTAGGCTACACCTTC. Encoded protein: CASRTTLGYTF.

V is TRBV5-5 and J is TRBJ2-2; D ambiguous. Germline V lookup: CDR1 SGHKS, CDR2 YYEKEE (reference sequence). CDR3 length: 15 amino acids. Trimming left V 1 base short and J 5 bases short, with 12 bases between. This chain's CDR3 is CASSLRELGTGELFF. CDR3 nucleotide sequence: TGTGCCAGCAGCTTGAGAGAGCTAGGGACCGGGGAGCTGTTTTTT.

This chain uses TRBV11-3 with TRBJ1-1; 8 bases agree with TRBD1. CDR1 is SGHNT and CDR2 is YENEEA in the germline V gene. The trim removed 3 bases at V and 4 bases at J, leaving 4 bases unmatched. The CDR3 is made up of 14 amino acids. DNA for the CDR3: TGTGCCAGCAGCTTTACAGGGGGGAGCACTGAAGCTTTCTTT. The encoded protein is CASSFTGGSTEAFF.

In regard to this clone: Within the sample, other DNA sequences also encode this same CDR3. The rearrangement uses TRBV9 and TRBJ2-1; TRBD2 agrees at 8 bases. This CDR3 has 15 amino acids. The V gene's germline CDR1 is SGDLS and CDR2 YYNGEE. V trimming: 0 bases; J trimming: 6 bases; junction bases outside the gene matches: 5. In DNA, the CDR3 is TGTGCCAGCAGCGTAGCGGGAGGGCCGGGCAATGAGCAGTTCTTC. It encodes CASSVAGGPGNEQFF.

V usage is TRBV6-5 and J usage is TRBJ2-7; maybe TRBD2 (6 bases). Trimming stripped 6 bases from V and 4 bases from J, with 19 bases between. This CDR3 contains 15 residues. Per germline, CDR1 MNHEY and CDR2 SVGAGI. The DNA of the CDR3 is TGTGCCAGCAGCCCCCGGCCGGGGAGGCTGTACGAGCAGTACTTC. Translated, it gives CASSPRPGRLYEQYF.

This clone was counted a single time. An end of the junction differs from the germline gene, which may be a read error. This CDR3 is CASGDRSVAF. Written as DNA, the CDR3 is TGTGCCAGCGGGGACAGGAGTGTCGCCTTC. The chain joins TRBV28 to TRBJ1-2; 8 bases are shared with TRBD1. The length of the CDR3 is 10 residues. Germline CDR1 MDHEN, CDR2 SYDVKM.

The chain is built from TRBV2 and TRBJ2-3; 8 positions match TRBD2. With 10 bases clipped from V and 0 bases from J, the junction kept 6 bases outside the gene matches. Per the germline V gene, CDR1 is SNHLY and CDR2 is FYNNEI. This CDR3 spans 14 amino acids. The CDR3 loop is CATQGGRSTDTQYF. The CDR3, as DNA: TGTGCCACCCAGGGCGGGAGGAGCACAGATACGCAGTATTTT.

V is TRBV6-5 and J is TRBJ1-1, with D perhaps matching TRBD1 (5 bases). CDR1 MNHEY and CDR2 SVGAGI come from the germline V gene. V lost 4 bases, J lost 4 bases, and 10 bases lay in between. The length of the CDR3 is 13 residues. DNA for the CDR3: TGTGCCAGCAGTTGGGGCCTAGGCACTGAAGCTTTCTTT. It specifies CASSWGLGTEAFF.

A note on this clone: In the same sample, other DNA sequences code for this CDR3. CDR3 residues: CASSLVVSYNEQFF. In DNA, the CDR3 is TGTGCCAGCAGCTTAGTAGTGTCCTACAATGAGCAGTTCTTC. The chain joins TRBV7-9 to TRBJ2-1; D uncertain. V lost 1 base to trimming and J lost 1 base, with 5 bases between them. Looked up from germline, CDR1 is SEHNR and CDR2 is FQNEAQ (reference sequence). This CDR3 spans 14 amino acids.

The V gene is TRBV14, the J gene TRBJ2-7; 8 nucleotides agree with TRBD2. V gave up 1 base and J gave up 7 bases; unmatched junction bases: 6. CDR3 size: 14 residues. The V gene's germline CDR1 is SGHDN and CDR2 FVKESK. This chain's CDR3 is CASSQVLAEGEQYF. CDR3 in DNA: TGTGCCAGCAGCCAAGTACTAGCGGAGGGGGAGCAGTACTTC. The complete variable domain, with remaining parts taken from reference TRBV14 and TRBJ2-7, reads EAGVTQFPSHSVIEKGQTVTLRCDPISGHDNLYWYRRVMGKEIKFLLHFVKESKQDESGMPNNRFLAERTGGTYSTLKVQPAELEDSGVYFCASSQVLAEGEQYFGPGTRLTVT.

The rearrangement links TRBV28 to TRBJ1-4, with 7 bases aligning to TRBD1. CDR1 MDHEN and CDR2 SYDVKM come from the germline V gene. V lost 6 bases, J lost 5 bases, and 9 bases stayed unmatched. The CDR3 contains 15 residues. The chain's CDR3 is CASRAQGVRNEKLFF. CDR3 coding DNA: TGTGCCAGCAGAGCCCAGGGGGTGAGAAATGAAAAACTGTTTTTT.

The rearrangement uses TRBV25-1 and TRBJ2-2; D is possibly TRBD1 or TRBD2 (6 bases each). The V and J ends lost 8 bases and 1 base respectively, with 11 bases between them. This CDR3 comprises 14 residues. In germline, CDR1 is MGHDK, CDR2 SYGVNS. This CDR3 is CASQRGVNTGELFF. The CDR3 nucleotides are TGTGCCAGCCAGAGGGGGGTGAACACCGGGGAGCTGTTTTTT.